This T cell receptor beta chain was retrieved from a study of T cells in Graves' hyperthyroidism and ophthalmopathy. The study's findings and limits: By a 13 V-J model, ophthalmopathy was set apart from stable hyperthyroidism. Model output signaled ophthalmopathy a median approximately 6 months ahead of onset.

With 4 bases clipped from V and 6 bases from J, the junction kept 10 bases outside the gene matches. The CDR3 runs 14 residues. The germline V gene encodes CDR1 SQVTM and CDR2 ANQGSEA. In this sample, this clonotype turned up many times. The antigen is undetermined. No ophthalmopathy progression within 18 months constituted stable Graves' hyperthyroidism. The investigators amplified TCR beta CDR3 regions from RNA transcripts. The HTBI primer set served for first-round RT-PCR of the TCR CDR3. TCRdb re-called the multiplex PCR reads through MiXCR, storing one row per CDR3 protein. The sample lists roughly 510,000 distinct CDR3 sequences, about 20% occurring once.

This chain joins TRBV29-1 and TRBJ1-1; 8 nucleotides match TRBD1. This TCR derives from a man younger than 30 with Graves' hyperthyroidism. The specimen sequenced was blood. CDR3 residues: CSVAGQVQGAEAFF. In DNA, the CDR3 is TGCAGCGTTGCGGGACAGGTCCAGGGGGCTGAAGCTTTCTTT. Based on the CDR3 plus reference TRBV29-1 and TRBJ1-1, the full variable domain is SAVISQKPSRDICQRGTSLTIQCQVDSQVTMMFWYRQQPGQSLTLIATANQGSEATYESGFVIDKFPISRPNLTFSTLTVSNMSPEDSSIYLCSVAGQVQGAEAFFGQGTRLTVV.